This TCR beta chain was identified in a study of a mutant IDH1 vaccine in newly diagnosed glioma. Across the study: Initiation of the vaccine course occurred 4-6 weeks after radiotherapy alone, or alongside temozolomide cycles. Most patients had radiochemotherapy with temozolomide before enrollment; others had one alone.

Note on this clone: Its antigen is unknown.

Time point noted: week 11, during vaccination. Topical imiquimod accompanied each vaccine dose, which consisted of 300 ug of mutant IDH1 20-mer peptide. Diagnosis in the donors showed new WHO grade 3 or 4 astrocytomas that were IDH1-mutant and ATRX-lost. The table came from immunoSEQ multiplex PCR; TCRdb's copy has only in-frame clones and leaves some out. The sample records tens of thousands of clones, approximately 84% being singletons. The receptor was isolated from a woman aged 50 to 60 with glioma. This specimen consisted of PBMCs, obtained from a glioma patient whose treatment included an IDH1 peptide vaccine.

This chain's CDR3 is CASSREGGNQPQHF. Here the CDR3 DNA reads TGCGCCAGCAGCCGAGAGGGGGGGAATCAGCCCCAGCATTTT. The gene calls are TRBV4-3 and TRBJ1-5; TRBD1 might be the D (6 bases). V gave up 4 bases and J gave up 4 bases, with 11 bases separating them. This CDR3 has 14 amino acids. Germline V gene sequence: CDR1 LGHNA, CDR2 YSLEER.